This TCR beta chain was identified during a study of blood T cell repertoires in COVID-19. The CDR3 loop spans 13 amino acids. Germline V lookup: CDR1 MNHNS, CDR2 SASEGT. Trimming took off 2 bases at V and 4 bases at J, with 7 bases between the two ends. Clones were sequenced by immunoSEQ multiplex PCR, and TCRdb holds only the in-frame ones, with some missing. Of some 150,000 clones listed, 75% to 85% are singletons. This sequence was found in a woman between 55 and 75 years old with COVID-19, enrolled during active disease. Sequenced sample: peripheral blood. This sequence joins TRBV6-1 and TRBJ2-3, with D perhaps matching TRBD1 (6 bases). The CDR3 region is CASSERGSDTQYF. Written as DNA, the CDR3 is TGTGCCAGCAGTGAAAGGGGGTCAGATACGCAGTATTTT.